The clone carrying this T cell receptor beta chain was seen more than once but under ten times. The assay was immunoSEQ multiplex PCR, and TCRdb's table has in-frame clones only and misses some. The table records 250,000 to 350,000 clones, about 87% of them present only once. The source of the sample is a study of blood T cell repertoires in COVID-19. For the study at large: Some COVID-19 samples were acute and others convalescent; all came from the United States, Italy and Spain.

Trimming removed 6 bases from V and 6 bases from J, with 18 bases in between. From germline, CDR1 is MNHEY and CDR2 SMNVEV (reference sequence). The CDR3 runs 14 residues. The sample taken for sequencing was peripheral blood. The rearrangement joins TRBV27 to TRBJ2-7, with a tentative D call TRBD1 (6 bases). This TCR was sampled from a woman between 45 and 65 years old with COVID-19, enrolled during active disease. The CDR3, as DNA: TGTGCCAGCAGCTTAGCCGGGACACCCCCCGAGCAGTACTTC. It specifies CASSLAGTPPEQYF.